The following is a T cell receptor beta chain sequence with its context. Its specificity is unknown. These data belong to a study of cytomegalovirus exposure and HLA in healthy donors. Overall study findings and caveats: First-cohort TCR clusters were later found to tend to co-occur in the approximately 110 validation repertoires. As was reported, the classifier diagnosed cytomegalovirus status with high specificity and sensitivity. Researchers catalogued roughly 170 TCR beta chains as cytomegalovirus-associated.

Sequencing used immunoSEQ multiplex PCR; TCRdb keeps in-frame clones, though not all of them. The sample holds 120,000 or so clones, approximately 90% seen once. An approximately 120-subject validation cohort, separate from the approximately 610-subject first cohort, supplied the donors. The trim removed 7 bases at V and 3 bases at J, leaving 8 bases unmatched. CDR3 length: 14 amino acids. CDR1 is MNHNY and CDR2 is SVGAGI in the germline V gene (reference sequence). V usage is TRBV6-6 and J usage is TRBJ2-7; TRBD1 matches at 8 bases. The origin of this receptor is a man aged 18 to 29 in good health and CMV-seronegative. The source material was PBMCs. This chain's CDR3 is CASTRGQQSYEQYF. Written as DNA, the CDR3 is TGTGCCAGCACCAGGGGGCAGCAGAGCTACGAGCAGTACTTC.